The present TCR beta chain was sequenced within a study of shared clonotypes between healthy human individuals. This clone was seen just once. Profiled with immunoSEQ multiplex PCR; TCRdb holds only in-frame clones, not every one. The sample includes hundreds of thousands of clones, 92% of them seen just once. Positively selected for CCR7, the CD45RO-negative cells used as naive CD8 cells excluded terminally differentiated effector memory CD45RA+ cells. This receptor was obtained from a man aged 25 to 45 in good health. Sequencing was done on a sample of naive CD8+ T cells sorted from blood.

CDR3 region: CSVEVDRYEQYF. The CDR3 nucleotides are TGCAGCGTTGAAGTGGACAGATACGAGCAGTACTTC. This chain links TRBV29-1 with TRBJ2-7, with a tentative D call TRBD1 (6 bases). V was pared by 1 base and J by 4 bases, with 8 bases between. There are 12 residues in the CDR3. CDR1 and CDR2 (germline): SQVTM, ANQGSEA.